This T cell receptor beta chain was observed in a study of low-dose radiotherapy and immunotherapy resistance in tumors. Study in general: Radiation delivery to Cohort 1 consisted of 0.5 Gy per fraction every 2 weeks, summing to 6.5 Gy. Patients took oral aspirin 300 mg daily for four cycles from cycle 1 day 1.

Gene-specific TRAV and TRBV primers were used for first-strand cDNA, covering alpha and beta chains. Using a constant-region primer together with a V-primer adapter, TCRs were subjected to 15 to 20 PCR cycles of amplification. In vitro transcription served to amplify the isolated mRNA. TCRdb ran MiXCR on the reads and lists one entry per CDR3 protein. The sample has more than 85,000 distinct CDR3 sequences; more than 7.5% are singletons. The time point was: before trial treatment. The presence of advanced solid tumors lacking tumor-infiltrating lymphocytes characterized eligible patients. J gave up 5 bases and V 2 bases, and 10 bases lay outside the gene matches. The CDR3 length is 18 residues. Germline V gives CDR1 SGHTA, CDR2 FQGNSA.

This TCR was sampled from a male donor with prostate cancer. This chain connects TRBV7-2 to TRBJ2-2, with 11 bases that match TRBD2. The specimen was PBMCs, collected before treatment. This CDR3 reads CASSLTGLAAGATGELFF. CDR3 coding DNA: TGTGCCAGCAGCTTAACGGGACTAGCGGCCGGGGCAACCGGGGAGCTGTTTTTT.